This record concerns one T cell receptor beta chain sequence. This sample is part of a study of blood T cell repertoires in COVID-19. At the level of the study: Samples taken during acute and convalescent COVID-19 were collected in the United States, Italy and Spain.

Sequencing used immunoSEQ multiplex PCR; TCRdb keeps in-frame clones, though not all of them. The data show 150,000 to 200,000 clones, roughly 83% seen once. V was pared by 0 bases and J by 5 bases, with 7 bases of the junction left unmatched. The CDR3 is made up of 15 amino acids. Germline V gene sequence: CDR1 SGHRS, CDR2 YFSETQ. The TCR was taken from a man between 70 and 80 years old who had been exposed to COVID-19. Sequenced: PBMCs or T cells enriched from blood (not recorded which). V usage is TRBV5-1 and J usage is TRBJ2-7; TRBD2 aligns across 8 bases. The CDR3 sequence: CASSLGSGSVNEQYF. CDR3 DNA sequence: TGCGCCAGCAGCTTGGGCAGCGGGAGTGTCAACGAGCAGTACTTC.